The text below deals with one T cell receptor (beta chain). The record originates from a study of OX40 agonist ivuxolimab in advanced cancers. The assay was immunoSEQ multiplex PCR, and TCRdb's table has in-frame clones only and misses some. The profile shows approximately 84,000 clones, approximately 89% of them singletons. In germline, CDR1 is SQVTM, CDR2 ANQGSEA. The CDR3 is 13 amino acids. The ends were cut back, 3 bases at V and 5 bases at J, with 13 bases in the middle. This chain uses TRBV29-1 with TRBJ2-5; D remains unclear. This sample comprised CD4+ or CD8+ T cells sorted from blood, obtained in a trial of the OX40 agonist ivuxolimab. This receptor was obtained from an adult with an advanced solid tumor such as melanoma, head and neck, liver or kidney cancer. The CDR3 DNA follows: TGCAGCGTTGAGTATCCGGGCCGGGAGACCCAGTACTTC. Its translation: CSVEYPGRETQYF.